The T cell receptor (beta chain) under discussion was sequenced for a study of T cell changes during pregnancy in multiple sclerosis. Germline V CDR1 and CDR2: SGHDT, YYEEEE. The CDR3 runs to 18 residues. V was clipped by 0 bases and J by 2 bases; unmatched bases: 13. Here immunoSEQ multiplex PCR was the method, and the copy in TCRdb shows in-frame clones only, minus some. The data contain 60,000 to 75,000 clones, over 75% of them singletons. The V call is TRBV5-6, the J call TRBJ2-5; 7 nucleotides match TRBD1. The source was peripheral blood, collected before pregnancy. The TCR sequence derives from a female donor with multiple sclerosis, enrolled in a pregnancy study. CDR3 DNA: TGTGCCAGCAGCTTGGAGGGGGCCCGAATTAGGAGACAAGAGACCCAGTACTTC. Translating gives CASSLEGARIRRQETQYF. Using reference TRBV5-6 and TRBJ2-5 for the parts outside the CDR3, the full variable domain is DAGVTQSPTHLIKTRGQQVTLRCSPKSGHDTVSWYQQALGQGPQFIFQYYEEEERQRGNFPDRFSGHQFPNYSSELNVNALLLGDSALYLCASSLEGARIRRQETQYFGPGTRLLVL.